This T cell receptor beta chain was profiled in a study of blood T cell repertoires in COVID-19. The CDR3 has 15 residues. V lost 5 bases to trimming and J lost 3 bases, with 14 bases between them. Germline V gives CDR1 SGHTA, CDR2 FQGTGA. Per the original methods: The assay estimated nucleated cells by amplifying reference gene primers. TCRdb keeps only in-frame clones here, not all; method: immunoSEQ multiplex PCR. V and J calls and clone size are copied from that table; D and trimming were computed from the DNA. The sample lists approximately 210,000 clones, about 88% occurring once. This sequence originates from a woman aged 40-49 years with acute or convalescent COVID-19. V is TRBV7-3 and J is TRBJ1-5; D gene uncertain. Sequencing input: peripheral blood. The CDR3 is CASSPTGGPNQPQHF. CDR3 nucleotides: TGTGCCAGCAGCCCCACCGGCGGCCCCAATCAGCCCCAGCATTTT.